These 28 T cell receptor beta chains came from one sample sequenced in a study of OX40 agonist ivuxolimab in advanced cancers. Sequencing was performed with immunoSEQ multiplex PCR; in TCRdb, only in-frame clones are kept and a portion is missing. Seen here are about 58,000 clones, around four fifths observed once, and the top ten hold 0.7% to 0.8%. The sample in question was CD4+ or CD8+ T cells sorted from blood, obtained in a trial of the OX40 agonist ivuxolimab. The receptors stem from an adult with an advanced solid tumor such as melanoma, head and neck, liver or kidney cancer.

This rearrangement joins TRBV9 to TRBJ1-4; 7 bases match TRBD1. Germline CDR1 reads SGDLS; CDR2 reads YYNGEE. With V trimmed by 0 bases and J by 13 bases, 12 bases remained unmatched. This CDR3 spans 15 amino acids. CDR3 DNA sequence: TGTGCCAGCAGCGTAGCGACAGGGCCTAAGGGTGGACTGTTTTTT. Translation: CASSVATGPKGGLFF.

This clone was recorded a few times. Written as DNA, the CDR3 is TGTGCCAGCAGCCCGTTAGGGACAGGGAATAGGGAGCAGTACTTC. Translating it yields CASSPLGTGNREQYF. The chain carries TRBV6-6 and TRBJ2-7, with 9 bases that match TRBD1. Germline CDR1 is MNHNY and CDR2 is SVGAGI (reference sequence). The CDR3 has 15 amino acids. Trimming cost V 6 bases and J 7 bases; bases outside gene matches: 13.

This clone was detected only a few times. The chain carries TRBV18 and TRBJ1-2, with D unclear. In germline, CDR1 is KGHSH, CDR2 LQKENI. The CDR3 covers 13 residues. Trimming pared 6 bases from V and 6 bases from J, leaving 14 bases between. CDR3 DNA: TGTGCCAGCTCCCGATTGCCGGAGGATGGCTACACCTTC. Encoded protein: CASSRLPEDGYTF. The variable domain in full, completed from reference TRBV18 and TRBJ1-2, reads NAGVMQNPRHLVRRRGQEARLRCSPMKGHSHVYWYRQLPEEGLKFMVYLQKENIIDESGMPKERFSAEFPKEGPSILRIQQVVRGDSAAYFCASSRLPEDGYTFGSGTRLTVV.

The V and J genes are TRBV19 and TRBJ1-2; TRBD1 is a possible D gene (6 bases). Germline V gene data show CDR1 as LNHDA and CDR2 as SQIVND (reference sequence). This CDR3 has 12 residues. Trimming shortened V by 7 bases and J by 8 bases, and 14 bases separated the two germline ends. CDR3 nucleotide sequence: TGTGCCAGTACCACCGGCGACAGGGGCTACACCTTC. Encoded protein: CASTTGDRGYTF. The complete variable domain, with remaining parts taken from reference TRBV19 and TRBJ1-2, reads DGGITQSPKYLFRKEGQNVTLSCEQNLNHDAMYWYRQDPGQGLRLIYYSQIVNDFQKGDIAEGYSVSREKKESFPLTVTSAQKNPTAFYLCASTTGDRGYTFGSGTRLTVV.

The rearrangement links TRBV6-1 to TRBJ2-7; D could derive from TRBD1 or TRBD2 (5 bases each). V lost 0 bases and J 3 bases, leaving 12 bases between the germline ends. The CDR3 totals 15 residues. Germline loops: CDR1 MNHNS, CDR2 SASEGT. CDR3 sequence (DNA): TGTGCCAGCAGTGAAGCCGGGACCTCCGGCTACGAGCAGTACTTC. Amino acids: CASSEAGTSGYEQYF.

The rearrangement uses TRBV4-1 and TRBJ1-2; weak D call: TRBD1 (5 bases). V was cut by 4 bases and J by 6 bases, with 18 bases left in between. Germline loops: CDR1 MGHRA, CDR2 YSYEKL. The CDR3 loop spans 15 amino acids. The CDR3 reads CASSPQENKWDGYTF. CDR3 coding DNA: TGCGCCAGCAGCCCACAGGAGAATAAATGGGATGGCTACACCTTC.

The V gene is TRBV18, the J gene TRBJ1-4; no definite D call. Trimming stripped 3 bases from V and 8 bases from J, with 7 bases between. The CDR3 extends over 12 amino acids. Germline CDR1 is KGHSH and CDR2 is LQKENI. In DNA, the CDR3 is TGTGCCAGCTCACCCGGTCGCGAAAAACTGTTTTTT. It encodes CASSPGREKLFF.

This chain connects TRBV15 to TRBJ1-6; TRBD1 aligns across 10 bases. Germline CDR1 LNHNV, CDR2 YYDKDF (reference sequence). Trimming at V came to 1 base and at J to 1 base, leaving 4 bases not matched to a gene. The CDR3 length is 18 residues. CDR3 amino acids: CATSRVPGQGSYNSPLHF. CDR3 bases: TGTGCCACCAGCAGAGTCCCGGGACAGGGGTCCTATAATTCACCCCTCCACTTT.

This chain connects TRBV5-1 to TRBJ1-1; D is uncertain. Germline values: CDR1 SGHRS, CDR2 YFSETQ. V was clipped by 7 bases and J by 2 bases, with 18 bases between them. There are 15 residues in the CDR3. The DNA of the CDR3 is TGCGCCAGCGCCCCGGTGGGTGCCAGAAACACTGAAGCTTTCTTT. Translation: CASAPVGARNTEAFF.

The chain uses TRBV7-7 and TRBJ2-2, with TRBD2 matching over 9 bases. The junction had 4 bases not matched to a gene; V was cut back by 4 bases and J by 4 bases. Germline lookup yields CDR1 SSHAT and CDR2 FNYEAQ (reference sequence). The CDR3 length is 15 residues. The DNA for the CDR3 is TGTGCCAGCAGCTCCGGGACTAGCTTCACCGGGGAGCTGTTTTTT. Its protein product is CASSSGTSFTGELFF.

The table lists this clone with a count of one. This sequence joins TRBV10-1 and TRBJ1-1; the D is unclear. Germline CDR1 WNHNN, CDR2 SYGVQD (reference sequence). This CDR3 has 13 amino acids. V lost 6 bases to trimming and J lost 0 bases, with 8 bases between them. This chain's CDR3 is CASRATVNTEAFF. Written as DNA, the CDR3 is TGCGCCAGCAGAGCTACAGTGAACACTGAAGCTTTCTTT.

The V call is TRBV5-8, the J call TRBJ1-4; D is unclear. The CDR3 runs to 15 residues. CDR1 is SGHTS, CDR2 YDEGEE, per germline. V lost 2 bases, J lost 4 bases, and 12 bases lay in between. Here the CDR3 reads CASSFGRWVNEKLFF. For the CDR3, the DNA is TGTGCCAGCAGCTTCGGACGGTGGGTTAATGAAAAACTGTTTTTT.

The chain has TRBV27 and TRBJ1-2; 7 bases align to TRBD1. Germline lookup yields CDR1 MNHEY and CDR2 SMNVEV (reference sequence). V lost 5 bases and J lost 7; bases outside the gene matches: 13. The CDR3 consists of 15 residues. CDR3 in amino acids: CASSLGGGGYAGYTF. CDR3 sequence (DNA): TGTGCCAGCAGTCTCGGAGGGGGCGGGTATGCTGGCTACACCTTC.

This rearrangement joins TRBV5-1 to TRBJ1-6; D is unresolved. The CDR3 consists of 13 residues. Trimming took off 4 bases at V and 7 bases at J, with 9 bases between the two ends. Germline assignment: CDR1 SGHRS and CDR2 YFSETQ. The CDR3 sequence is CASSRERNSPLHF. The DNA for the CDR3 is TGCGCCAGCAGCAGAGAGCGGAATTCACCCCTCCACTTT. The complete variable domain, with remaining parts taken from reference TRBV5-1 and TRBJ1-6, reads KAGVTQTPRYLIKTRGQQVTLSCSPISGHRSVSWYQQTPGQGLQFLFEYFSETQRNKGNFPGRFSGRQFSNSRSEMNVSTLELGDSALYLCASSRERNSPLHFGNGTRLTVT.

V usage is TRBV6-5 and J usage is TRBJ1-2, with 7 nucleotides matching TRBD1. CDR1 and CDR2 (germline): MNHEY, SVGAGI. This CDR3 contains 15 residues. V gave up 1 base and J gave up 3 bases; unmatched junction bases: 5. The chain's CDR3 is CASSYLGQGDYGYTF. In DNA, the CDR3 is TGTGCCAGCAGTTACTTAGGCCAGGGGGACTATGGCTACACCTTC.

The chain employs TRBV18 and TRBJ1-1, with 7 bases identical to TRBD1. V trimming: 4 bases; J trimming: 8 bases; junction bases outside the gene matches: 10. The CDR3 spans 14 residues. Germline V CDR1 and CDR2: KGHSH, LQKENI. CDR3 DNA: TGTGCCAGCTCACTTGACACAGGGGCAGGAGAAGCTTTCTTT. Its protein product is CASSLDTGAGEAFF.

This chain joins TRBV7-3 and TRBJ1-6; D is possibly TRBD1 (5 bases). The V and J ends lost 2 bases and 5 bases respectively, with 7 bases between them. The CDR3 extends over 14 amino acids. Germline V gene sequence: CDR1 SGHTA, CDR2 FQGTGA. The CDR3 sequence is CASSLDSHNSPLHF. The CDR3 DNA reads TGTGCCAGCAGCTTAGACAGCCATAATTCACCCCTCCACTTT.

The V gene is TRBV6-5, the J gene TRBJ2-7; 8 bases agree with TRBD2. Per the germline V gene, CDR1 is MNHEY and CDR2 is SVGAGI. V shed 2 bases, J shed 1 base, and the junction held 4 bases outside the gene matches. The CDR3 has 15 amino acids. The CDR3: CASSYDRGGSYEQYF. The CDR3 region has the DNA TGTGCCAGCAGTTACGATCGCGGGGGGTCCTACGAGCAGTACTTC.

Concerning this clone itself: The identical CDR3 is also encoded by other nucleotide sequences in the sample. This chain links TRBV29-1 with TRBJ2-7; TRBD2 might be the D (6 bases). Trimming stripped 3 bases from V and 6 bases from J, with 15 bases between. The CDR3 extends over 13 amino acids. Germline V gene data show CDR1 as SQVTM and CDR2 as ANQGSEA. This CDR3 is CSVEVKGGSEQYF. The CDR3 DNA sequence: TGCAGCGTTGAGGTGAAGGGAGGAAGCGAGCAGTACTTC.

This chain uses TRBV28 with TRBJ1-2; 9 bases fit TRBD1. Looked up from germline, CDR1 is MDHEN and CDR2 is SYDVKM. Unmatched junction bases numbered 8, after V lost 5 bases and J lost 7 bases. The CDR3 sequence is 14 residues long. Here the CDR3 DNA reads TGTGCCAGCAGTCCCACCGGGACAGGGTTTGGCTACACCTTC. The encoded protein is CASSPTGTGFGYTF.

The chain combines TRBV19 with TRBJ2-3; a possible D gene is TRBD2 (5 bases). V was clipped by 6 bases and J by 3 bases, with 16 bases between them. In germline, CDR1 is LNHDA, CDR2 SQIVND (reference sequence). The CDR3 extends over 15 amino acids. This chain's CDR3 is CASSPRTGMTDTQYF. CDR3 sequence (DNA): TGTGCCAGTAGCCCCCGTACGGGGATGACAGATACGCAGTATTTT.

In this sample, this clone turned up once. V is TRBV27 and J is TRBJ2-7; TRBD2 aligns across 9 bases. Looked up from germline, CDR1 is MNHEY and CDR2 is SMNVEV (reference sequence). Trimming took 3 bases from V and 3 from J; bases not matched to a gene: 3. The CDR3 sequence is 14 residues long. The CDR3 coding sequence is TGTGCCAGCAGTTTTGATAGCGGGAGCTACGAGCAGTACTTC. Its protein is CASSFDSGSYEQYF.

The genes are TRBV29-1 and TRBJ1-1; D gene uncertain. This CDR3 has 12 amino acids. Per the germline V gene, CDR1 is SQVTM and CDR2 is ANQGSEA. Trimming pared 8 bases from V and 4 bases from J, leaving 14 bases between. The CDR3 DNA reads TGCAGCTCCCTTCGAGTGGGCACTGAAGCTTTCTTT. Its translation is CSSLRVGTEAFF.

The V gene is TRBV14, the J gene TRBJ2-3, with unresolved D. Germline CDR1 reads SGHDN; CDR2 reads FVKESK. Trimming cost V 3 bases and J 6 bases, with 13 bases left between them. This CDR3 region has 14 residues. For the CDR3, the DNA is TGTGCCAGCAGCCAGGCTTTAGGTTTGGATACGCAGTATTTT. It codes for CASSQALGLDTQYF. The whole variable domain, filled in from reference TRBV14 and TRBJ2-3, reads EAGVTQFPSHSVIEKGQTVTLRCDPISGHDNLYWYRRVMGKEIKFLLHFVKESKQDESGMPNNRFLAERTGGTYSTLKVQPAELEDSGVYFCASSQALGLDTQYFGPGTRLTVL.

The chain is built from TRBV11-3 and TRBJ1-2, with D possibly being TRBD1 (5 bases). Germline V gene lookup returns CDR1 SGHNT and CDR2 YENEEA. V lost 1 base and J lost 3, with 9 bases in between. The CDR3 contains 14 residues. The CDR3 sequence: CASSLGGTDYGYTF. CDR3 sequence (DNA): TGTGCCAGCAGCTTAGGGGGCACCGACTATGGCTACACCTTC.

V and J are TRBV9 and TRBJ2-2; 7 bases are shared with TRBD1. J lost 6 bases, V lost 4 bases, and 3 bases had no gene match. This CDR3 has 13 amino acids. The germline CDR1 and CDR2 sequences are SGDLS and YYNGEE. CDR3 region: CASSLGTAGELFF. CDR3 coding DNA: TGTGCCAGCAGCCTTGGGACAGCCGGGGAGCTGTTTTTT.

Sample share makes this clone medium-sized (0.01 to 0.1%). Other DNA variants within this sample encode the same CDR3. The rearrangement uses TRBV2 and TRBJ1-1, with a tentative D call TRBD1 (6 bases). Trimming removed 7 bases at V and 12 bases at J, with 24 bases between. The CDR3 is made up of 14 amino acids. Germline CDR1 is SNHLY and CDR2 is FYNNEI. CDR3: CASTTGQGRVKTFF. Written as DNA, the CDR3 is TGTGCCAGCACTACCGGGCAGGGGAGGGTGAAAACTTTCTTT. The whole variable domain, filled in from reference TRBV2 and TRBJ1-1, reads EPEVTQTPSHQVTQMGQEVILRCVPISNHLYFYWYRQILGQKVEFLVSFYNNEISEKSEIFDDQFSVERPDGSNFTLKIRSTKLEDSAMYFCASTTGQGRVKTFFGQGTRLTVV.

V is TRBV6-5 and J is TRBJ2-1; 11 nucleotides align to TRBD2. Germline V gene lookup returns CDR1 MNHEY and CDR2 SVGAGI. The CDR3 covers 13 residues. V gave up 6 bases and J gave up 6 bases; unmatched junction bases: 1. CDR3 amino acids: CASRGLAGNEQFF. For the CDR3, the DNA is TGTGCCAGCAGAGGACTAGCGGGCAATGAGCAGTTCTTC.